Detailed here is one TCR beta chain. The repertoire was sequenced with immunoSEQ multiplex PCR; TCRdb's copy has only in-frame clones and lacks some. The data contain 340,000 or so clones, roughly 93% of them singletons. Germline values: CDR1 SNHLY, CDR2 FYNNEI. Losses at the gene ends were 7 bases for V and 6 bases for J; bases not matched to a gene: 10. This CDR3 comprises 15 residues. The sample belongs to a study of brain T cells in children with intractable seizures. Noted time point: blood from clinic visit 5 months post-surgery; TSC patient then seizure free. This TCR came from a boy less than two years old with tuberous sclerosis and intractable seizures. This sample comprised peripheral blood, obtained roughly 5 months after surgery. The V call is TRBV2, the J call TRBJ2-7, with 12 bases lining up with TRBD1. CDR3 nucleotides: TGTGCCAGCAAAGTTTTGGGACAGGGGGCCGGCGAGCAGTACTTC. It encodes CASKVLGQGAGEQYF.